The rows below give T cell receptor beta chains drawn from one sample of a study of T cells in tuberculosis. The method was immunoSEQ multiplex PCR; TCRdb's version includes in-frame clones alone and lacks a portion of them. The table lists about 58,000 clones, approximately 88% of them singletons. Sequencing was done on a sample of CD1b-GMM tetramer-negative cells sorted from PBMCs. The receptors here all came from an adult woman with latent tuberculosis. The CDR3 runs from the conserved cysteine through the conserved F or W. Each record gives: D gene, V gene, clone size, J gene, CDR3 protein, CDR3 DNA. A D gene is named only where the DNA matches it firmly. Rows give clone size only sometimes, using once, few, many, or a class for an expanded clone.

NA	TRBV6-6	NA	TRBJ2-1	CASSYEASSYNEQFF	TGTGCCAGCAGTTACGAAGCGAGCTCCTACAATGAGCAGTTCTTC
NA	TRBV13	medium-sized	TRBJ2-7	CASSIAGGSYEQYF	TGTGCCAGCAGCATCGCAGGGGGGTCCTACGAGCAGTACTTC
NA	TRBV7-6	NA	TRBJ1-1	CASSPSGNTEAFF	TGTGCCAGCAGTCCCTCAGGGAACACTGAAGCTTTCTTT
TRBD2	TRBV6-5	NA	TRBJ2-5	CASGNLGLGETQYF	TGTGCCAGCGGTAATTTAGGACTAGGTGAGACCCAGTACTTC
NA	TRBV19	NA	TRBJ2-1	CASSISDSNEQFF	TGTGCCAGTAGTATATCGGACAGCAATGAGCAGTTCTTC
TRBD1	TRBV19	NA	TRBJ1-2	CASQRGQTNYGYTF	TGTGCCAGCCAAAGGGGACAGACGAACTATGGCTACACCTTC
NA	TRBV7-8	NA	TRBJ2-1	CASSSWGVLESSYNEQFF	TGTGCCAGCAGCTCCTGGGGGGTTCTGGAGAGCTCCTACAATGAGCAGTTCTTC
TRBD1	TRBV5-1	NA	TRBJ1-1	CASSPTNRGQNTEAFF	TGCGCCAGCAGCCCCACCAACAGGGGCCAGAACACTGAAGCTTTCTTT
NA	TRBV21-1	NA	TRBJ1-6	CASRRNPTYNSPLHF	TGTGCCAGCAGGAGGAACCCCACCTATAATTCACCCCTCCACTTT
TRBD1	TRBV19	once	TRBJ1-4	CASSPWSGNRGYNEKLFF	TGTGCCAGTAGTCCCTGGTCGGGAAACAGGGGTTATAATGAAAAACTGTTTTTT
TRBD2	TRBV12-5	NA	TRBJ2-1	CASGLVAGGNEQFF	TGTGCTAGTGGTTTAGTGGCGGGAGGAAATGAGCAGTTCTTC
NA	TRBV7-3	NA	TRBJ2-1	CASSSQYSSEQFF	TGTGCCAGCAGCTCCCAATACTCGTCTGAGCAGTTCTTC
NA	TRBV15	NA	TRBJ2-7	CATRLEGVHEQYF	TGTGCCACCCGACTGGAGGGAGTACACGAGCAGTACTTC
TRBD1	TRBV11-2	NA	TRBJ2-1	CASSFWTGDHEQFF	TGTGCCAGCAGCTTCTGGACAGGGGACCATGAGCAGTTCTTC
NA	TRBV6-5	NA	TRBJ2-7	CASSYSNPSSYEQYF	TGTGCCAGCAGTTACTCGAACCCTAGCAGCTACGAGCAGTACTTC
NA	TRBV2	NA	TRBJ1-4	CASSERGAWEKLFF	TGTGCCAGCAGTGAACGGGGGGCTTGGGAAAAACTGTTTTTT
TRBD1	TRBV29-1	NA	TRBJ1-1	CSAAGGRGTEAFF	TGCAGCGCCGCAGGGGGCCGAGGGACTGAAGCTTTCTTT
TRBD2	TRBV5-1	NA	TRBJ2-3	CASSLSSGSTDTQYF	TGCGCCAGCAGCTTATCTAGCGGTAGCACAGATACGCAGTATTTT
NA	TRBV7-2	NA	TRBJ1-5	CASSSDPGYNQPQHF	TGTGCCAGCAGCTCGGACCCAGGGTACAATCAGCCCCAGCATTTT
NA	TRBV19	NA	TRBJ2-5	CASSKYYAGETQYF	TGTGCCAGTAGTAAATACTATGCGGGGGAGACCCAGTACTTC
TRBD2	TRBV4-2	NA	TRBJ2-2	CASSQVAGLDGGELFF	TGTGCCAGCAGCCAAGTAGCGGGGCTAGATGGCGGGGAGCTGTTTTTT
TRBD1	TRBV25-1	NA	TRBJ2-7	CASSEYRDRGAYEQYF	TGTGCCAGCAGTGAATACCGGGACAGGGGTGCTTACGAGCAGTACTTC
NA	TRBV27	once	TRBJ2-1	CASSPLRSYNEQFF	TGTGCCAGCAGCCCCCTCAGATCCTACAATGAGCAGTTCTTC
TRBD1	TRBV7-2	NA	TRBJ1-5	CASSTQGATPQPQHF	TGTGCCAGCAGCACACAGGGGGCGACTCCTCAGCCCCAGCATTTT
TRBD2	TRBV9	NA	TRBJ2-5	CASSVVGGGTQETQYF	TGTGCCAGCAGCGTAGTTGGCGGGGGTACCCAAGAGACCCAGTACTTC
TRBD2	TRBV6-5	NA	TRBJ2-2	CASSSISGKAPGELFF	TGTGCCAGCAGTTCTATTAGCGGGAAAGCACCCGGGGAGCTGTTTTTT
NA	TRBV2	few	TRBJ2-5	CASMTEYQETQYF	TGTGCCAGCATGACAGAGTACCAAGAGACCCAGTACTTC
TRBD2	TRBV27	once	TRBJ2-2	CASSQRTSGRSGELFF	TGTGCCAGCAGCCAACGGACTAGCGGGAGATCCGGGGAGCTGTTTTTT
NA	TRBV4-2	NA	TRBJ1-5	CASSHGGEVSNQPQHF	TGTGCCAGCAGCCACGGAGGGGAGGTGAGCAATCAGCCCCAGCATTTT
TRBD2	TRBV13	NA	TRBJ2-4	CASSLTGSGPAKNIQYF	TGTGCCAGCAGCTTAACTGGTAGCGGGCCGGCCAAAAACATTCAGTACTTC
TRBD2	TRBV4-1	NA	TRBJ2-2	CASSRSGSRELFF	TGCGCCAGCAGTCGTAGCGGGAGTCGGGAGCTGTTTTTT
TRBD1	TRBV28	NA	TRBJ1-3	CASYRGEVDTIYF	TGTGCCAGCTACAGGGGGGAGGTAGACACCATATATTTT
NA	TRBV7-9	NA	TRBJ2-7	CASELRGASYEQYF	TGTGCCAGCGAACTACGCGGGGCTTCCTACGAGCAGTACTTC
NA	TRBV18	NA	TRBJ1-5	CASSPGGNHQPQHF	TGTGCCAGCTCACCAGGCGGGAATCATCAGCCCCAGCATTTT
TRBD1	TRBV27	NA	TRBJ1-1	CASSLNRGNTEAFF	TGTGCCAGCAGTTTAAACAGGGGGAACACTGAAGCTTTCTTT
TRBD2	TRBV19	NA	TRBJ2-1	CASSIAGGLWGGYNEQFF	TGTGCCAGTAGTATAGCGGGAGGCCTTTGGGGTGGCTACAATGAGCAGTTCTTC
TRBD1	TRBV27	NA	TRBJ1-2	CASKQGSYGYTF	TGTGCCAGCAAACAGGGGAGCTATGGCTACACCTTC
NA	TRBV7-9	NA	TRBJ2-2	CASRHSRGYGELFF	TGTGCCAGCAGACATAGCCGGGGATACGGGGAGCTGTTTTTT
NA	TRBV30	once	TRBJ2-3	CAWSLTEAFTDTQYF	TGTGCCTGGAGTTTGACTGAAGCCTTCACAGATACGCAGTATTTT
NA	TRBV4-3	NA	TRBJ2-1	CASSQQRDLYNEQFF	TGCGCCAGCAGCCAACAACGGGACTTATACAATGAGCAGTTCTTC
NA	TRBV27	NA	TRBJ2-7	CASSQQGGDYGEQYF	TGTGCCAGCAGTCAACAGGGGGGGGACTACGGCGAGCAGTACTTC
NA	TRBV11-2	NA	TRBJ1-1	CASSFLFRTGNMNTEAFF	TGTGCCAGCAGCTTTTTATTTCGTACAGGAAATATGAACACTGAAGCTTTCTTT
NA	TRBV25-1	NA	TRBJ1-4	CASSAWTNTNEKLFF	TGTGCCAGCAGTGCCTGGACAAATACTAATGAAAAACTGTTTTTT
TRBD2	TRBV7-9	NA	TRBJ2-1	CASSTAGEGVNEQFF	TGTGCCAGCAGCACCGCGGGGGAAGGGGTCAATGAGCAGTTCTTC
NA	TRBV11-3	few	TRBJ2-2	CASSASSLNTGELFF	TGTGCCAGCAGCGCCTCCTCACTTAACACCGGGGAGCTGTTTTTT